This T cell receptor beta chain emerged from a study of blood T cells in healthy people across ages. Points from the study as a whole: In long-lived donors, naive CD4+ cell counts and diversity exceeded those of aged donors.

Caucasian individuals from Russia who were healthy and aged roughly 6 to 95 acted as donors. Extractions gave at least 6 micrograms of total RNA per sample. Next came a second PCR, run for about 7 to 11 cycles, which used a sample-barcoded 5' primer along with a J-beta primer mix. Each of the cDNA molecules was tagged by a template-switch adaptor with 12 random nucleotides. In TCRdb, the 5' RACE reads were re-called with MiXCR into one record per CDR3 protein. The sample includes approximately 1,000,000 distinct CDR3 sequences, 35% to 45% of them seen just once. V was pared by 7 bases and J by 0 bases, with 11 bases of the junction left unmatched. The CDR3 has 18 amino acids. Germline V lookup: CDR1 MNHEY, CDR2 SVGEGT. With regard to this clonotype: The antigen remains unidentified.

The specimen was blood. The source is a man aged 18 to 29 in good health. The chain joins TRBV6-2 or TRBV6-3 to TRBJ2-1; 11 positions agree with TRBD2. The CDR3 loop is CASTGGLADLSSYNEQFF. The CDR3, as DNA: TGTGCCAGCACTGGGGGACTAGCGGACCTTAGCTCCTACAATGAGCAGTTCTTC.